This T cell receptor (beta chain) was sequenced in a study of blood T cell repertoires in COVID-19. Libraries were prepared by immunoSEQ multiplex PCR; TCRdb keeps only in-frame clonotypes and omits some of them. The sample records around 88,000 clones, about 78% being singletons. The CDR3 spans 15 residues. V shed 3 bases and J 10 bases; nucleotides not matched to a gene: 7. The germline CDR1 and CDR2 sequences are LGHDT and YNNKEL (reference sequence). This rearrangement joins TRBV3-1 (or the pseudogene TRBV3-2) to TRBJ1-6, with 9 bases aligning to TRBD1. Sequences were obtained from peripheral blood. The sequence came from a man aged 50-60 years who had recovered from COVID-19. The chain's CDR3 is CASSQEQGARSPLHF. CDR3 bases: TGTGCCAGCAGCCAGGAACAGGGGGCGCGATCACCCCTCCACTTT.